Described below is a single T cell receptor beta chain sequence and its context. There is no known antigen for this receptor. Nothing much larger sits one base from this clone, and base qualities are not available. The data belong to a study of radiation and T cells in renal cell carcinoma (dated by TCRdb to the early 2020s). Study-level background: A total of some 55 samples underwent TCR beta sequencing, made up of 26 tumors and about 27 peripheral blood samples. Across all 50 or so samples, 4,016,671 unique CDR3 nucleotide sequences, encoding 2,658,974 unique CDR3 amino acid sequences, were identified. The last blood draw happened 4 weeks after radiation, timed to coincide with nephrectomy.

Broader findings and caveats from the paper: Tracking of blood repertoire dynamics stopped at approximately four weeks after treatment, with no follow-up past that point. The single-armed trial design could not address effects of radiation dose or scheduling on the TCR repertoire. Because pretreatment tumor biopsies were not available, the study could not determine whether clonotypes were already present within the tumor at baseline. Top tumor clonotypes rose in blood from baseline to 2 weeks post-radiation, then contracted by 4 weeks, suggesting transient expansion of tumor-resident clones.

This specimen's time point label, interpreted: blood 4 weeks post-SBRT, at nephrectomy. Explained via the paper, the treatment or condition label denotes: 15 Gy SBRT to primary tumor, nephrectomy 4 weeks later. The samples were drawn from a clinical trial, where primary renal cell carcinomas were treated with 15 Gy of stereotactic body radiation therapy and then removed by nephrectomy 4 weeks afterward. Serial peripheral blood from radiation-treated patients was sampled at baseline, 2 weeks and 4 weeks after SBRT to track tumor-enriched clonotypes. Every patient had renal cell carcinoma of clear cell pathology. The QIAamp DNA Blood Mini Kit (Qiagen) was used to prepare genomic DNA for TCR sequencing. Only samples passing all quality control checks were included in the analyses. V loses 5 bases, J loses 7 bases, and the germline ends lie 12 bases apart. The CDR1 and CDR2 encoded by the germline V gene are SGHVS and FQNEAQ. Including cysteine and phenylalanine, the CDR3 has 13 amino acids. Of all the DNA, just the CDR3 is kept, 39 bases in frame from base 1.

TCR beta libraries were generated from genomic DNA with the immunoSEQ kit, following the manufacturer's recommendations. Library preparation used a first multiplex PCR with proprietary primers, then a second PCR adding unique barcodes, with bead cleanups after each round. Each sample batch included a kit-provided positive control reaction and a negative control reaction. The final libraries were assessed on an Agilent 4200 TapeStation D1000 ScreenTape, pooled by volume, and quantified by qPCR. An Illumina NextSeq500 fitted with a MidOutput 150-cycle cartridge performed the sequencing, running 156 Read1 cycles and 15 Index1 cycles with the kit's custom primers. The pooled library was loaded at 0.95 to 1 pM with approximately 20% PhiX control spiked in. For the original study's pipeline: Vendor-processed data were analyzed in R, and a clonotype was defined as all T cells sharing the same CDR3 nucleotide sequence. For clone abundance analyses, frequencies were normalized to the 10,000 most abundant clones per sample. Public T cell clones, which averaged fewer than five per sample, were removed prior to analysis. Tumor-enriched clonotypes and baseline blood-enriched clonotypes were defined as those with an abundance difference of at least 32-fold between compartments. A beta-binomial differential abundance model was used to identify clonotypes that were expanded or contracted between blood time points. Similarity between tumor and blood repertoires was quantified using the Baroni-Urbani and Buser coefficient, and groups were compared with two-tailed Wilcoxon tests in R. TCRdb obtained this table from immuneACCESS and retained in-frame rearrangements with V and J assigned. These tables miss some clones; where compared with another copy, unresolved V genes account for less than half of the shortfall, and the remainder is unexplained. That table gives V, J and clone size, and the DNA gave D and trimming. Present in this sample are about 86,000 clones, around four fifths of which were seen just once. Of the sample, 9.4% is held by the ten largest clones.

This material consisted of blood, taken from a patient whose treatment included radiotherapy and nephrectomy. This sequence was found in a man aged 50 to 60 with renal cell carcinoma. Recombination linked TRBV7-8 to TRBJ2-1; the D gene is perhaps TRBD1, from 5 matching bases. The sequence in DNA is TGTGCCAGCAGCACGAACTACAGGAATGAGCAGTTCTTC. Its product reads: CASSTNYRNEQFF.